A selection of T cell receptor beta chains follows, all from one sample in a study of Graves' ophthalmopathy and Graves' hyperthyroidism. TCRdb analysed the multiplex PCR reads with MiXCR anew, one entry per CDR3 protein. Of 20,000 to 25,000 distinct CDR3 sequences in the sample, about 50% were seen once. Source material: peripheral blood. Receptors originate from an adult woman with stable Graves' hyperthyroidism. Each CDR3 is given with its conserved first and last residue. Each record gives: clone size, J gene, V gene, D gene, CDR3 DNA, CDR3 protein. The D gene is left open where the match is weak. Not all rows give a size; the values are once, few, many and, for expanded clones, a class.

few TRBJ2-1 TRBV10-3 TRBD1 TGTGCCATCGGACAGGGGTTAGGGGGAGCCTACAATGAGCAGTTCTTC CAIGQGLGGAYNEQFF
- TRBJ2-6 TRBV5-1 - - CASSLEQAGRSPLHFGNGTNVLTF
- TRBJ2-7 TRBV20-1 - TGCAGTGCTGGGAGTTACGAGCAGTACTTC CSAGSYEQYF
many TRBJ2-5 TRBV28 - TGTGCCAGCAGTAGTCCCCCAGTCAGGGATCATTGGGGGACCCAGTACTTC CASSSPPVRDHWGTQYF
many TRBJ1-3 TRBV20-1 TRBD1 TGCAGTGCTAGAGGGGGCCGGGACAGAGCCTCTGGAAACACCATATATTTT CSARGGRDRASGNTIYF
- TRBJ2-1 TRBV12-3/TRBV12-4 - TGTGCCAGCAGTCGGTCAGGGAACAATGAGCAGTTCTTC CASSRSGNNEQFF
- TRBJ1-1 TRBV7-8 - TGTGCCAGCAGCTTGTATAGGAACACTGAAGCTTTCTTT CASSLYRNTEAFF
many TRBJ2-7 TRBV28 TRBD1 TGTGCCAGTTACTCCCCGGGACAGATCTACGAGCAGTACTTC CASYSPGQIYEQYF
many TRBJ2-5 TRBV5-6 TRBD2 TGTGCCAGCACCCGAAGGGGAGAGGGGAGGGATGGGACCCAGTACTTC CASTRRGEGRDGTQYF
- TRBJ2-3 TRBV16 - TGTGCCAGCAGCCTCTCCTTCTTAGATACGCAGTATTTT CASSLSFLDTQYF
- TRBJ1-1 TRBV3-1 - TGTGCCGGCAGCGCTGTGGCAGGAACGAACACTGAAGCTTTCTTT CAGSAVAGTNTEAFF
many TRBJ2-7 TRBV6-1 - TGTGCCAGCAGTGTGGCTCGGAGGGGGCAATACGAGCAGTACTTC CASSVARRGQYEQYF
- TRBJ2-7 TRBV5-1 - TGCGCCAGCAGGGGGGTTAGCTCCTACGAGCAGTACTTC CASRGVSSYEQYF
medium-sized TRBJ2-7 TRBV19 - TGTGCCAGTAGTACACCCGGGATAAACTACGAGCAGTACTTC CASSTPGINYEQYF
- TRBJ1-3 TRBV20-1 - TGCAGTGCTAGCTCGGGACGGATAGCTGGAAACACCATATATTTT CSASSGRIAGNTIYF
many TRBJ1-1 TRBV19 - TGTGCCAGTAACCCGGGGGCCCTTTTGAACACTGAAGCTTTCTTT CASNPGALLNTEAFF
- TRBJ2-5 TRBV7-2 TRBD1 TGTGCCAGCAGCCCCTTCGACCTTAGACAGGGGGGCCAAGAGACCCAGTACTTC CASSPFDLRQGGQETQYF
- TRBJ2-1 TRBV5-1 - TGCGCCAGCAGCTTGGGACAGTACAATGAGCAGTTCTTC CASSLGQYNEQFF
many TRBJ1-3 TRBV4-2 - TGTGCCAGCAGCCAAGAGGGGATCTCTGGAAACACCATATATTTT CASSQEGISGNTIYF
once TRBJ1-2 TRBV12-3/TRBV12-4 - - CASGLQGKLFFGYTF
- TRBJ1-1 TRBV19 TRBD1 TGTGCCAGTAGTCTGGGACAGGGAGGGGGGGAAGCTTTCTTT CASSLGQGGGEAFF
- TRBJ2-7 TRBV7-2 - TGTGCCAGCAGTTGTAGTTTGAGTGAGCAGTACTTC CASSCSLSEQYF
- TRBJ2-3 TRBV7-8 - TGTGCCAGCAGCTTAGCAGGGTCTAGCACAGATACGCAGTATTTT CASSLAGSSTDTQYF
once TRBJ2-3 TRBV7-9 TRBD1 TGCGCCAGCAGCTTGGCCCGGACAGGGAAGACAGATACGCAGTATTTT CASSLARTGKTDTQYF
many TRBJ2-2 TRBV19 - TGTGCAAGTAAGACACACCCGAACACCGGGGAGCTGTTTTTT CASKTHPNTGELFF
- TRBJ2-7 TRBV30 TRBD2 TGTGCCTGGAGTCCGACAGGGACTAGCAACAACGAGCAGTACTTC CAWSPTGTSNNEQYF
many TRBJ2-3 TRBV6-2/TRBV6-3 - TGTGCCAGCAGTTACAGCGAAATAGATACGCAGTATTTT CASSYSEIDTQYF
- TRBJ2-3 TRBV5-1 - TGCGCCAGCAGCTCTGGGGGGAGTTTAGATACGCAGTATTTT CASSSGGSLDTQYF
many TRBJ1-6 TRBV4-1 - TGCGCCAGCAGCCAAGGCCTTCAAAGGGCTAACGCCCTCCACTTT CASSQGLQRANALHF
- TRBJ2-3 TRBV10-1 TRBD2 TGCGCCAGCAGCTTAGCGGGGGGCCATTGGGAACCCACAGATACGCAGTATTTT CASSLAGGHWEPTDTQYF
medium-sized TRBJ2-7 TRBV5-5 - TGTGCCAGCAGCTTGGTTCAGGGCGGGGAGCAGTACTTC CASSLVQGGEQYF
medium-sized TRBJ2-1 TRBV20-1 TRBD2 TGCAGTGCTCGGGAGCTAGGGACTACTTACAATGAGCAGTTCTTC CSARELGTTYNEQFF
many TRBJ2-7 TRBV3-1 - TGTGCCAGCAGCCAAGTTCCAAGCTCCTACGAGCAGTACTTC CASSQVPSSYEQYF
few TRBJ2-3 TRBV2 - TGTGCCAGCACCAGGGCAGATACGCAGTATTTT CASTRADTQYF
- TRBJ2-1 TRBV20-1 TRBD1 TGCAGTGCTAGGCCCAGACAGGGGTGGATGGATGAGCAGTTCTTC CSARPRQGWMDEQFF
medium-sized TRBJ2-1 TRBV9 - TGTGCCAGCAGCTCAGTAACTGTAGGTGAGCAGTTCTTC CASSSVTVGEQFF
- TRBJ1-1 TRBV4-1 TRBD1 TGCGCCAGCAGCCAAATTCAGGGGGCGATGAACACTGAAGCTTTCTTT CASSQIQGAMNTEAFF
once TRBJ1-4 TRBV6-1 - TGTGCCAGCAGTGACGGACGGAGGCACACAACTAATGAAAAACTGTTTTTT CASSDGRRHTTNEKLFF
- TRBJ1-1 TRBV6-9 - TGTGCCAGCAGACTAGACAGCTCTGGGGCTGGCACTGAAGCTTTCTTT CASRLDSSGAGTEAFF
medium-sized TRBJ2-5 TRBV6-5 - TGTGCCAGCAGTTACGGAGACAGCGGAGAGACCCAGTACTTC CASSYGDSGETQYF
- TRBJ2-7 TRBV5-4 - TGTGCCAGCAGCCCCACTGGGGCCCCCTCCTACGAGCAGTACTTC CASSPTGAPSYEQYF
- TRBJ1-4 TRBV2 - TGTGCCAGCAGTGAAGCCCCAGGAGCGGGTATGTTGTTTTTT CASSEAPGAGMLFF
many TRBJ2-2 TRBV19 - TGTGCCAGTAGTATTGATCGAATCACCGGGGAGCTGTTTTTT CASSIDRITGELFF
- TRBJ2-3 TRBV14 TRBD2 TGTGCCAGCCAAGGACCGGGACTAGCCACAGATACGCAGTATTTT CASQGPGLATDTQYF
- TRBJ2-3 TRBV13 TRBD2 TGTGCCAGCGGCTTAGCGCCGGGACTAACGGTCACAGATACGCAGTATTTT CASGLAPGLTVTDTQYF
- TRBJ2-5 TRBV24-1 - TGTGCCACCAGTGATTTTGACGGCGGCGGAGAGACCCAGTACTTC CATSDFDGGGETQYF
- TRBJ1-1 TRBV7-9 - TGTGCCAGCAGCTTTCCAGTTTTTAACACTGAAGCTTTCTTT CASSFPVFNTEAFF
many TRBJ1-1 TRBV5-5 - TGTGCCAGCAGCTTGAATAGCCCTGAAGCTTTCTTT CASSLNSPEAFF
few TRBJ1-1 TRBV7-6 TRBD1 TGTGCCAGCAGCTCGGACAGGGGGAATGAAGCTTTCTTT CASSSDRGNEAFF
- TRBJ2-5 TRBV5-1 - TGCGCCAGCAGCTCTGGACGGAAGGGGACCCAGTACTTC CASSSGRKGTQYF
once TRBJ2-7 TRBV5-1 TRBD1 TGCGCCAGCAGCTTGTTTCCGGGACAGATCTACGAGCAGTACTTC CASSLFPGQIYEQYF
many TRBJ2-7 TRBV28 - TGTGCCAGCAGTTTGCCAGTCCGCGAGCAGTACTTC CASSLPVREQYF
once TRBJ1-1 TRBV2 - TGTGCCAGCAGTGAGAAGGTGAACACTGAAGCTTTCTTT CASSEKVNTEAFF
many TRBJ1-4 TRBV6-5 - TGTGCCAGCAGTCAAGGGTGGGTCGAGGAAAAACTGTTTTTT CASSQGWVEEKLFF
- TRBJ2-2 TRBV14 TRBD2 TGTGCCAGCAGCCAAGCTAACGACGGACTAGCGGGAGTGGTCGGGGAGCTGTTTTTT CASSQANDGLAGVVGELFF
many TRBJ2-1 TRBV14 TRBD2 TGTGCCAGCAGCCAACTAGCGGGAGTTTACAATGAGCAGTTCTTC CASSQLAGVYNEQFF
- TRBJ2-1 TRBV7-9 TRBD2 TGTGCCAGCCGGGACTGGTGGGAGGGCAACAATGAGCAGTTCTTC CASRDWWEGNNEQFF
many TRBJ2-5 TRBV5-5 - TGTGCCAGCAGCTCGCCTGCAGGACTTCAAGAGACCCAGTACTTC CASSSPAGLQETQYF
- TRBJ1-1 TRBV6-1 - TGTGCCAGCAGTGAGGATGGGAAGACGGAAGCTTTCTTT CASSEDGKTEAFF